This is a list of T cell receptor beta chains from one sample in a study of cytomegalovirus exposure and HLA in healthy donors. Some clones are missing from TCRdb's copy, which holds only in-frame ones; the method was immunoSEQ multiplex PCR. Of roughly 150,000 clones listed, 84% are singletons. Source material: PBMCs. All receptors come from a boy aged 2 to 10 in good health and CMV-seronegative. Both conserved end residues are part of each CDR3. The D gene is left open where the match is weak. Clone size is not always given. Where it is, it says once, few, many or a class for expanded clones.

abundance	len	d_gene	v_gene	j_gene	CDR3nt	CDR3aa
NA	15	TRBD2	TRBV7-2	TRBJ2-1	TGTGCCAGCAGCTTAGCGGCTAGCGGGGCGGGTGAGCAGTTCTTC	CASSLAASGAGEQFF
NA	16	NA	TRBV10-3	TRBJ1-3	TGTGCCATCAGCCTAAAACAAGGGAGCATTGGAAACACCATATATTTT	CAISLKQGSIGNTIYF
NA	19	TRBD2	TRBV7-9	TRBJ2-7	TGTGCCAGCAGCCCGGGGGGGCGAAGGACTAGCGGGACGAACTACGAGCAGTACTTC	CASSPGGRRTSGTNYEQYF
NA	15	TRBD1	TRBV6-1	TRBJ1-3	TGTGCCAGCAGTGAAGCGACAGGGGGTGGAAACACCATATATTTT	CASSEATGGGNTIYF
NA	12	NA	TRBV28	TRBJ2-3	TGTGCCATGAGTACAGGCCCAGATACGCAGTATTTT	CAMSTGPDTQYF
NA	15	TRBD2	TRBV7-9	TRBJ2-7	TGTGCCAGCAGCTTCCCGACTAGCGGGCCTTACGAGCAGTACTTC	CASSFPTSGPYEQYF
once	14	NA	TRBV6-1	TRBJ2-7	TGTGCCAGCAGCACTTTAGGGACTTCTCTCGAGCAGTACTTC	CASSTLGTSLEQYF
NA	13	NA	TRBV10-3	TRBJ1-2	TGTGCCATCAGTGAGGTGGGAGGGAATGGCTACACCTTC	CAISEVGGNGYTF
NA	15	TRBD1	TRBV4-1	TRBJ1-1	TGCGCCAGCAGCCAACCGGGACAGGGAGTATCTGAAGCTTTCTTT	CASSQPGQGVSEAFF
NA	15	TRBD2	TRBV6-1	TRBJ2-5	TGTGCCAGCAGCGCGACTAGCGGGGGGGCCGGTGACCAGTACTTC	CASSATSGGAGDQYF
NA	15	NA	TRBV7-2	TRBJ2-7	TGTGCCAGCAAATACAACTCAGGGGTAGCCTACGAGCAGTACTTC	CASKYNSGVAYEQYF
NA	15	TRBD2	TRBV6-4	TRBJ2-1	TGTGCCAGCAGTTCGACTAGCGGCTCCTACAATGAGCAGTTCTTC	CASSSTSGSYNEQFF
NA	14	TRBD1	TRBV28	TRBJ1-2	TGTGCCAGCAGCGGGACAGGGGGCCCCTATGGCTACACCTTC	CASSGTGGPYGYTF
NA	16	TRBD2	TRBV19	TRBJ2-7	TGTGCCAGTAGTAGAAGTCGGGGGACTAACTATTACGAGCAGTACTTC	CASSRSRGTNYYEQYF
few	14	NA	TRBV9	TRBJ1-3	TGTGCCAGCGAGACGGGTAACTCTGGAAACACCATATATTTT	CASETGNSGNTIYF
NA	16	TRBD2	TRBV5-1	TRBJ2-2	TGCGCCAGCAGCGTGAGCGGGAGTGGGTACACCGGGGAGCTGTTTTTT	CASSVSGSGYTGELFF
NA	16	TRBD2	TRBV2	TRBJ2-5	TGTGCCAGCGGGAGGACTAGCGGGGGGGCCGGGGAGACCCAGTACTTC	CASGRTSGGAGETQYF
NA	15	NA	TRBV6-6	TRBJ1-2	TGTGCCACCCAGGATTCGGCCTTTAACGCCTATGGCTACACCTTC	CATQDSAFNAYGYTF
NA	15	TRBD1	TRBV19	TRBJ2-3	TGTGCCAGTACCTTAAAGACAGGGAGCACAGATACGCAGTATTTT	CASTLKTGSTDTQYF
NA	14	NA	TRBV7-3	TRBJ1-3	TGTGCCAGCAGCTTAACTCACTCTGGAAACACCATATATTTT	CASSLTHSGNTIYF
NA	18	TRBD1	TRBV4-1	TRBJ1-2	TGCGCCAGCAGCCGCCGAGGAAGTAGGGACAGGGGATTTTATGGCTACACCTTC	CASSRRGSRDRGFYGYTF
NA	17	NA	TRBV9	TRBJ2-1	TGTGCCAGCAGCGAAGAAGCAGGGGGGAGCTCCTACAATGAGCAGTTCTTC	CASSEEAGGSSYNEQFF
NA	15	NA	TRBV9	TRBJ1-1	TGTGCCAGCAGCGTAGAATGGCATTGGAACACTGAAGCTTTCTTT	CASSVEWHWNTEAFF
NA	14	TRBD1	TRBV7-6	TRBJ2-7	TGTGCCAGCAGCCTGGCGACAGGGGGCTACGAGCAGTACTTC	CASSLATGGYEQYF
NA	17	TRBD2	TRBV27	TRBJ2-5	TGTGCCAGCGGAAATCGGGAAAGCGGGAGTCGCTTGGAGACCCAGTACTTC	CASGNRESGSRLETQYF
NA	18	NA	TRBV7-3	TRBJ1-1	TGTGCCAGCAGCTTATATTCTGCCGGCGGGGTACTTCTTCCTGAAGCTTTCTTT	CASSLYSAGGVLLPEAFF
NA	15	TRBD2	TRBV30	TRBJ2-5	TGTGCCTGGAACAAACTAGCGGGGGGCCCCGAGACCCAGTACTTC	CAWNKLAGGPETQYF